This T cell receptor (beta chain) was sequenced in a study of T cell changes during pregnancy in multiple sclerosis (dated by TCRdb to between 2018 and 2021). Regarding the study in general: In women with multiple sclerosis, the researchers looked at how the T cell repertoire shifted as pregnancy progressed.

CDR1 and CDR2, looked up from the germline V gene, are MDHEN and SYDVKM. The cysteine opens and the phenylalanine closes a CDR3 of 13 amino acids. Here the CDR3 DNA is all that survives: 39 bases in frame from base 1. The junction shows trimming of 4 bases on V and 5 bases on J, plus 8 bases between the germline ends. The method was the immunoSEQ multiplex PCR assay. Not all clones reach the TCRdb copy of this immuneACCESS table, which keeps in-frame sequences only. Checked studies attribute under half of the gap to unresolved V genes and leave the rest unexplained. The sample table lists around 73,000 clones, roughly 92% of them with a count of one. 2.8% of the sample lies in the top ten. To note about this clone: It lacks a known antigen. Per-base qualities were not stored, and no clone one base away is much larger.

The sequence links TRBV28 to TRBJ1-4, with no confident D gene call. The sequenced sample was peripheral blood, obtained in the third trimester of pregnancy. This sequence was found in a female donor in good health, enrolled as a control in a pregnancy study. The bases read TGTGCCAGCAGTTCGGTTTTGAATGAAAAACTGTTTTTT. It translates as CASSSVLNEKLFF.